This T cell receptor beta chain appears in the sequencing data of a study of regulatory T cells in long-lasting Graves disease. About the research overall: Positivity for TSH receptor antibodies plus over 5 years of antithyroid drugs meant persistent Graves' disease. Broader study findings: Patients with persistent Graves' had lower TCR diversity than newly diagnosed patients. Accuracy may have suffered from the small sample size.

With V trimmed by 8 bases and J by 3 bases, 8 bases remained unmatched. CDR1 SQVTM and CDR2 ANQGSEA come from the germline V gene. The CDR3 has 13 residues. Arm-PCR of CDR3 regions and iRepertoire HTBI primers were used to build TCR beta libraries. TCRdb analysed the multiplex PCR reads with MiXCR anew, one entry per CDR3 protein. This table holds around 450,000 distinct CDR3 sequences, roughly 21% found once. Sample time point: persistent/refractory GD, antithyroid drugs over 5 years with positive TRAb. There was RNA extracted from PBMCs, and the TCR library was made from it. This clonotype was seen only a few times. The antigen is undetermined.

V usage is TRBV29-1 and J usage is TRBJ2-7; 9 positions agree with TRBD1. Sequencing used peripheral blood mononuclear cells (PBMCs), obtained when the disease was refractory, from a patient treated with antithyroid drugs. This clonotype was sampled from a female donor with Graves disease. In nucleotides, the CDR3 is TGCAGCTTCACCGGGACAGGGCTCTACGAGCAGTACTTC. It encodes CSFTGTGLYEQYF.